The clone carrying this T cell receptor beta chain was seen a few times. In germline, CDR1 is SEHNR, CDR2 FQNEAQ (reference sequence). The V and J ends lost 2 bases and 5 bases respectively, with 10 bases between them. The CDR3 length is 14 residues. MiXCR, run by TCRdb on the 5' RACE reads, gives a single entry per CDR3 protein. The sample lists roughly 60,000 distinct CDR3 sequences; less than 30% were seen once. The sorted Tregs were CD4+CD25+CD127-/low cells. The chain employs TRBV7-9 and TRBJ1-5; D uncertain. The receptor was isolated from a female donor with breast cancer. Sequences were obtained from tumor-infiltrating Tregs sorted from the breast tumor. In DNA, the CDR3 is TGTGCCAGCAGCTTAATGGCCGTTGATCAGCCCCAGCATTTT. Amino acid sequence: CASSLMAVDQPQHF.